A few counts support the clone carrying this TCR beta chain. Unique molecular identifiers were attached to individual cDNA molecules within the library. One entry per CDR3 protein, called by TCRdb with MiXCR from the 5' RACE reads. The data show tens of thousands of distinct CDR3 sequences, with about 8% seen just once and about 2.1% held by the top ten. These data belong to a study of human T cells and chemical hapten exposure. In the study overall: There were per-sample TCR yield variations, arising mainly from small pooled library volume differences.

The template was total RNA from unfractionated whole blood. Trimming removed 5 bases from V and 6 bases from J; junction bases left unmatched: 9. The CDR3 runs to 15 residues. Germline CDR1 reads SGHVS; CDR2 reads FQNEAQ. The chain recombines TRBV7-8 with TRBJ2-3, with 9 bases fitting TRBD1. This receptor was taken from a male donor in good health. CDR3 sequence reads: CASSPWTGAEDTQYF. CDR3 coding DNA: TGTGCCAGCAGCCCATGGACAGGGGCGGAGGATACGCAGTATTTT. Full variable domain (outside the CDR3, taken from reference TRBV7-8 and TRBJ2-3): GAGVSQSPRYKVAKRGQDVALRCDPISGHVSLFWYQQALGQGPEFLTYFQNEAQLDKSGLPSDRFFAERPEGSVSTLKIQRTQQEDSAVYLCASSPWTGAEDTQYFGPGTRLTVL.